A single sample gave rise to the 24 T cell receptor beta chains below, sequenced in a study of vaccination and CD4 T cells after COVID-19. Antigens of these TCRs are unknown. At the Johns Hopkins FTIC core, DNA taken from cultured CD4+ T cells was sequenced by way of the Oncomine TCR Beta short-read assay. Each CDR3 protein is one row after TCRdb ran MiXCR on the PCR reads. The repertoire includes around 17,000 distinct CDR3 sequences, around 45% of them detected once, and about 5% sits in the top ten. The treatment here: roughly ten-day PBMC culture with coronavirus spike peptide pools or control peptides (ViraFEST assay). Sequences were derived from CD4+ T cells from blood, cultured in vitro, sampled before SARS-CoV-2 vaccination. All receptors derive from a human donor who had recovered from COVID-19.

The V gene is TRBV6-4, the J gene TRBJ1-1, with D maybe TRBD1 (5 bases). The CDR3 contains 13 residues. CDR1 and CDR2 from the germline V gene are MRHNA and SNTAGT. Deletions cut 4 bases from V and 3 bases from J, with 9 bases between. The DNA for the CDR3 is TGTGCCAGCAGTGCCGAAGGGGACACTGAAGCTTTCTTT. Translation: CASSAEGDTEAFF.

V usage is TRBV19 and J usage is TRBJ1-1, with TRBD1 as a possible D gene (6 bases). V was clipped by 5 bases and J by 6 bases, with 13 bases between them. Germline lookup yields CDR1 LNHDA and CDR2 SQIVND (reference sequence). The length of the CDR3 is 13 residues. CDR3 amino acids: CASSVGTLSEAFF. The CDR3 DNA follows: TGTGCCAGTAGTGTCGGGACACTTTCTGAAGCTTTCTTT.

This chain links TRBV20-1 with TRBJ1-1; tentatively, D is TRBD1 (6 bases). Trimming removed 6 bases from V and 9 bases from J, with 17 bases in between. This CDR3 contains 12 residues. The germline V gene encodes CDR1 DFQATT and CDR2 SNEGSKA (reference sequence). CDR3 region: CSAPLGGAKAFF. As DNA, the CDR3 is TGCAGTGCCCCTCTAGGGGGGGCGAAAGCTTTCTTT.

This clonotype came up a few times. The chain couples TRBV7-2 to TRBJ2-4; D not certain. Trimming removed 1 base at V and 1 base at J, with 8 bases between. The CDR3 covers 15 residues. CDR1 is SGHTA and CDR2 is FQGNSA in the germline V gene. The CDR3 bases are TGTGCCAGCAGCTTAGACCGGCCTGCCAAAAACATTCAGTACTTC. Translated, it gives CASSLDRPAKNIQYF.

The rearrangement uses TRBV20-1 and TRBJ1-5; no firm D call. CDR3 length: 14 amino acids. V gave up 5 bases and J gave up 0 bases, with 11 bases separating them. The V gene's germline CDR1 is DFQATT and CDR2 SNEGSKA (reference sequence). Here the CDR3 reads CSALWGYSNQPQHF. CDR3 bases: TGCAGTGCTCTTTGGGGTTATAGCAATCAGCCCCAGCATTTT.

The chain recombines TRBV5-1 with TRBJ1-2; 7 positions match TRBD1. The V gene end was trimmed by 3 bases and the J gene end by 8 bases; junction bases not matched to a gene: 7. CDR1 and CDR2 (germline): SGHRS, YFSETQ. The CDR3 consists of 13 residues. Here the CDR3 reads CASSSTGAGGYTF. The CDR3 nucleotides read TGCGCCAGCAGCTCTACAGGGGCGGGGGGCTACACCTTC.

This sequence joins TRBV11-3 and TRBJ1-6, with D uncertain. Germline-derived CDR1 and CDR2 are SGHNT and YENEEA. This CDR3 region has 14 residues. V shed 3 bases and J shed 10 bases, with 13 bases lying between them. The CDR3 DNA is TGTGCCAGCAGCTTGGGCAGGATCGGCTCACCCCTCCACTTT. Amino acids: CASSLGRIGSPLHF.

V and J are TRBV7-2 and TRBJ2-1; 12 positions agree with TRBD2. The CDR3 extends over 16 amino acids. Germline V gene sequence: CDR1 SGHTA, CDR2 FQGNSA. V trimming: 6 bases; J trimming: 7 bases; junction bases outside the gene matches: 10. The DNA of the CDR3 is TGTGCCAGCAGTTCAATTCTAGCGGGAGGGAGTAATGAGCAGTTCTTC. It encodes CASSSILAGGSNEQFF.

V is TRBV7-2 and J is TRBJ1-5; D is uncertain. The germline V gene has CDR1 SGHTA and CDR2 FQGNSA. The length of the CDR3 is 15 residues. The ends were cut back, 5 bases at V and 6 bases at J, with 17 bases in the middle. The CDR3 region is CASSQDVGVRQPQHF. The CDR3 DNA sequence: TGTGCCAGCAGCCAAGACGTCGGGGTTCGTCAGCCCCAGCATTTT.

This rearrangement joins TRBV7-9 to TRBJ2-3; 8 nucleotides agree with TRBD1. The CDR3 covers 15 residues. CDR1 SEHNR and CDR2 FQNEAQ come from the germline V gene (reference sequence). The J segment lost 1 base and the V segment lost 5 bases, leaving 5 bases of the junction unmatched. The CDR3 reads CASSQPGQGTDTQYF. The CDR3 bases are TGTGCCAGCAGCCAACCGGGACAGGGCACAGATACGCAGTATTTT.

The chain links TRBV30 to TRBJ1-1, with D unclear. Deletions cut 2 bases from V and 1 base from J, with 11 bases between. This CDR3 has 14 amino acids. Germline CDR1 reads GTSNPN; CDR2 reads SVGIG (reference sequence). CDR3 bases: TGTGCCTGGAGTCTGGGTGGAGGGAACACTGAAGCTTTCTTT. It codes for CAWSLGGGNTEAFF.

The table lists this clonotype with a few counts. DNA for the CDR3: TGTGCCAGCAGCCTGGAGGGGACACGATCCTCCTACGAGCAGTACTTC. This gives the protein CASSLEGTRSSYEQYF. The chain has TRBV7-2 and TRBJ2-7; D may be TRBD1 or TRBD2 (6 bases each). The CDR3 runs 16 residues. Germline V CDR1 and CDR2: SGHTA, FQGNSA. Deletions cut 5 bases from V and 0 bases from J, with 17 bases between.

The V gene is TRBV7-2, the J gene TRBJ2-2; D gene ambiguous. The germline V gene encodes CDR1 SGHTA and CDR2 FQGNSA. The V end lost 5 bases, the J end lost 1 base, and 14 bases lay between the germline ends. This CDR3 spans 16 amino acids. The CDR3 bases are TGTGCCAGCAGCCGAACTTCTTGGGAGAACACCGGGGAGCTGTTTTTT. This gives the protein CASSRTSWENTGELFF.

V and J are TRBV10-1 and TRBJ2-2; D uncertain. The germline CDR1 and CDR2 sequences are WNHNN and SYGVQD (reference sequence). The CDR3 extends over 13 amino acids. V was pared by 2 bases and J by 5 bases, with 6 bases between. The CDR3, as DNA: TGCGCCAGCAGTGAGGGCTGGACCGGGGAGCTGTTTTTT. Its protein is CASSEGWTGELFF.

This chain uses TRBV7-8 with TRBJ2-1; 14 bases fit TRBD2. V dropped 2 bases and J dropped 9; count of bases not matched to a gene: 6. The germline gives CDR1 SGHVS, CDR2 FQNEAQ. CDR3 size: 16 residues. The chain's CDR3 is CASSLRLAGGPGEQFF. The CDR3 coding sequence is TGTGCCAGCAGCTTACGACTAGCGGGAGGGCCGGGTGAGCAGTTCTTC.

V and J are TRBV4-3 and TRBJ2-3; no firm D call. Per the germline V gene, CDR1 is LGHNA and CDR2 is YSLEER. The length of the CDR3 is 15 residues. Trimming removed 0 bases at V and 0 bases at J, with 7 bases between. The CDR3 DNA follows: TGCGCCAGCAGCCAAGACGAGCGTAGCACAGATACGCAGTATTTT. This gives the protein CASSQDERSTDTQYF.

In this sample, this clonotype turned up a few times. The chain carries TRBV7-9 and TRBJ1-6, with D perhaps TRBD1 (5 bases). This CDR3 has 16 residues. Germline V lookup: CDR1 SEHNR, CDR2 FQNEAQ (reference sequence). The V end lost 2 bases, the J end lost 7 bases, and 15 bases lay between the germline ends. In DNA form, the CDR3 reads TGTGCCAGCAGCTTACAGTGGGGGGGACGGAATTCACCCCTCCACTTT. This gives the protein CASSLQWGGRNSPLHF. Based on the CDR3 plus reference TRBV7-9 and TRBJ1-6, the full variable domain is DTGVSQNPRHKITKRGQNVTFRCDPISEHNRLYWYRQTLGQGPEFLTYFQNEAQLEKSRLLSDRFSAERPKGSFSTLEIQRTEQGDSAMYLCASSLQWGGRNSPLHFGNGTRLTVT.

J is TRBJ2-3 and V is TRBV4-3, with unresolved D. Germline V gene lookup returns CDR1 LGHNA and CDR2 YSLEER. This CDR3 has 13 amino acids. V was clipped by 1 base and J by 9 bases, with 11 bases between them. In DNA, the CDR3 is TGCGCCAGCAGCCAAGCAGAGACTGGGACGCAGTATTTT. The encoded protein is CASSQAETGTQYF.

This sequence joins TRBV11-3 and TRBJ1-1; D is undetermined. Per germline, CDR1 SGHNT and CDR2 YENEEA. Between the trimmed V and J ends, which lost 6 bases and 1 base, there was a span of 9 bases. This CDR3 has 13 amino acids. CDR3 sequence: CASSTTANTEAFF. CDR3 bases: TGTGCCAGCAGTACAACAGCGAACACTGAAGCTTTCTTT.

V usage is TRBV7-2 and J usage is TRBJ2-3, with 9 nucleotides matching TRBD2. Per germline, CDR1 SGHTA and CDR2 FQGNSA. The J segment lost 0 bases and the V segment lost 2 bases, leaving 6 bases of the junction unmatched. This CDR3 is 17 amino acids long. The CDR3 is CASSLSGGRGSTDTQYF. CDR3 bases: TGTGCCAGCAGCTTATCTGGCGGGAGGGGGAGCACAGATACGCAGTATTTT.

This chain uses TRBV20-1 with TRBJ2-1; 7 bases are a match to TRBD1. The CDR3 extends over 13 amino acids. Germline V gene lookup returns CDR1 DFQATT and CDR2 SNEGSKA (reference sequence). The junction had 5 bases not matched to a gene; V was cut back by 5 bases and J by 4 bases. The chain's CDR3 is CSAPGQQYNEQFF. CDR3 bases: TGCAGTGCTCCGGGACAGCAATACAATGAGCAGTTCTTC.

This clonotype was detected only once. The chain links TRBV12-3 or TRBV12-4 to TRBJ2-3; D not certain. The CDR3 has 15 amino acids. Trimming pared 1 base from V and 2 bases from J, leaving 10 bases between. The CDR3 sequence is CASSLGPWFTDTQYF. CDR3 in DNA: TGTGCCAGCAGTTTAGGGCCGTGGTTCACAGATACGCAGTATTTT.

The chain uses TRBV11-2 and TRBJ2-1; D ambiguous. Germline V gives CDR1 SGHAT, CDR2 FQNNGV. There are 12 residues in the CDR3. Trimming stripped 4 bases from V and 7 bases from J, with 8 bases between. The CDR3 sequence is CASSSQWNEQFF. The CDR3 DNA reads TGTGCCAGCAGCTCACAGTGGAATGAGCAGTTCTTC.

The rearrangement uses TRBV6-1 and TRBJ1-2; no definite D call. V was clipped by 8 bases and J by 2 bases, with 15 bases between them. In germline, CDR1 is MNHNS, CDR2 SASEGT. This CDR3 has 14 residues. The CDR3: CASSGGTMNYGYTF. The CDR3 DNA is TGTGCCAGCTCCGGCGGCACCATGAACTATGGCTACACCTTC.